This TCR beta chain was sequenced for a study of CD8+ T cells in alopecia areata. The overall study: Disease severity was quantified as SALT score of affected scalp area.

Treatment described: oral pan-JAK inhibitor, 5-10 mg twice daily. The study, taken as a whole, reports: While patients received tofacitinib, many expanded lesional clones remained present in scalp and blood. Sequence data from scalp samples additionally include resident alphabeta T cells of normal skin.

This clone was observed a few times. Its specificity is unknown. The CDR3 is 9 residues long. The germline V gene encodes CDR1 SEHNR and CDR2 FQNEAQ (reference sequence). V lost 5 bases, J lost 8 bases, and 0 bases lay in between. Following RNA extraction, reverse transcription yielded cDNA that acted as the sequencing template. Here immunoSEQ multiplex PCR was the method, and the copy in TCRdb shows in-frame clones only, minus some. Of about 270,000 clones listed, 50% to 75% are singletons. This clonotype originated in a human donor with alopecia areata. The starting material was CD4+ T cells sorted from blood, obtained between weeks 51 and 52, from a patient treated with tofacitinib. The chain is built from TRBV7-9 and TRBJ2-2; D is uncertain. CDR3 sequence: CASSGELFF. CDR3 sequence (DNA): TGTGCCAGCAGCGGGGAGCTGTTTTTT.